This T cell receptor (beta chain) was sequenced in a study of shared clonotypes between healthy human individuals. Points from the study as a whole: Across a few donors, naive CD4 shared 4.5% to 6%, naive CD8 over 3%, memory CD4 roughly 2.4%, memory CD8 0.4%.

Regarding this clone: Its antigen is still unknown.

It was CD45RO-negative cells, positively selected for CCR7, that made up naive CD8 cells, with terminally differentiated effector memory CD45RA+ cells excluded. Adults of Caucasian background living in Nashville, Tennessee made up all donors. In the original processing: Filtering differed because ImmunoSEQ produced junction-only sequences that carried no quality scores. The data were produced by immunoSEQ multiplex PCR, yet TCRdb's version contains in-frame clones alone and is incomplete. V and J calls and clone size are given by that table; D and trimming were obtained from the DNA. Of about 2 million clones detected, about 94% appear once; the ten largest clones hold more than 0.95%. V trimming: 0 bases; J trimming: 6 bases; junction bases outside the gene matches: 1. This CDR3 has 14 amino acids. Germline CDR1 ENHRY, CDR2 SYGVKD.

V usage is TRBV10-3 and J usage is TRBJ1-1; 10 bases map to TRBD1. The clonotype was recovered from a man between 18 and 35 years old in good health. Sequencing was done on a sample of naive CD8+ T cells sorted from blood. The CDR3 sequence is CAISESTGGSEAFF. The CDR3 DNA reads as TGTGCCATCAGTGAGTCGACAGGGGGCTCTGAAGCTTTCTTT.